This T cell receptor beta chain was sequenced for a study of cytomegalovirus exposure and HLA in healthy donors. Broader study findings: According to the study, around 180 TCR beta chains were cytomegalovirus-associated. Reports indicated that the classifier achieved high specificity and sensitivity in diagnosing cytomegalovirus status.

V trimming: 6 bases; J trimming: 5 bases; junction bases outside the gene matches: 7. Germline V lookup: CDR1 ENHRY, CDR2 SYGVKD. This CDR3 is 13 amino acids long. This table comes from immunoSEQ multiplex PCR, and its TCRdb copy is limited to in-frame clones, with some not included. The sample yields around 180,000 clones, around four fifths seen once. Only a few counts were recorded for this clone. Its specificity is not known. Sequencing input: PBMCs. This chain joins TRBV10-3 and TRBJ2-7, with 7 positions matching TRBD1. This TCR derives from a man younger than 30 in good health and CMV-seropositive. For the CDR3, the DNA is TGTGCCATCAGCACGGGACAGTCCGACGAGCAGTACTTC. It specifies CAISTGQSDEQYF.